This T cell receptor beta chain emerged from a study of T cell responses to AZD1222 COVID-19 vaccine. Study background: Analyses pooled second doses at about 4 or about 12 weeks. General study results and limits: It was only after the peak T cell response that any repertoires were sampled. Most donors were white British and more were female, and clonal diversity was possibly underestimated.

Sequencing was performed with immunoSEQ multiplex PCR; in TCRdb, only in-frame clones are kept and a portion is missing. The sample shows about 140,000 clones, around 91% of them seen only once. Germline V lookup: CDR1 MNHEY, CDR2 SVGEGT. V gave up 2 bases and J gave up 3 bases, with 10 bases separating them. This CDR3 has 14 amino acids. Notes on this clone: As yet, its antigen is unknown.

The rearrangement joins TRBV6-2 or TRBV6-3 to TRBJ1-1, with D unresolved. Material: peripheral blood, obtained on day 0 of AZD1222 vaccination. This receptor was identified in an adult in good health. CDR3 DNA sequence: TGTGCCAGCAGTTACCTCGCTAAGTACACTGAAGCTTTCTTT. Translating it yields CASSYLAKYTEAFF.